This TCR beta chain is drawn from a study of T cells after posttransplantation cyclophosphamide. This clone turned up a few times. Antigen unknown. The assay was immunoSEQ multiplex PCR, and TCRdb's table has in-frame clones only and misses some. The sample includes over 35,000 clones, none of them occurring once. Germline CDR1 reads SNHLY; CDR2 reads FYNNEI. The trim removed 8 bases at V and 3 bases at J, leaving 11 bases unmatched. The CDR3 sequence is 15 residues long. General study results and limits: Later post-transplant blood repertoires were often dominated by donor CD8+ memory clones.

The sample comprised PBMCs. This clonotype originated in a man between 40 and 49 years old in good health, CMV-negative, and a related stem cell transplant donor. This rearrangement joins TRBV2 to TRBJ1-1; 8 nucleotides line up with TRBD1. DNA of the CDR3: TGTGCCAGCCGGGACAGGCCGAGGGACTACACTGAAGCTTTCTTT. It translates to CASRDRPRDYTEAFF. Together with reference TRBV2 and TRBJ1-1, the CDR3 gives the full variable domain: EPEVTQTPSHQVTQMGQEVILRCVPISNHLYFYWYRQILGQKVEFLVSFYNNEISEKSEIFDDQFSVERPDGSNFTLKIRSTKLEDSAMYFCASRDRPRDYTEAFFGQGTRLTVV.